The clone carrying this TCR beta chain has just one count. Its cognate antigen is unknown. This sample was taken from a study of cytomegalovirus exposure and HLA in healthy donors. Whole-study results and caveats: Some public TCRs appeared in many individuals, while most sequences were rare. Sequencing depth roughly uniform across donors was assumed in presence/absence analyses.

Trimming removed 2 bases at V and 0 bases at J, with 17 bases between. CDR3 length equals 17 residues. Germline loops: CDR1 MNHNS, CDR2 SASEGT. The PCR ran on 60 Vbeta and 13 Jbeta primers. TCRdb's table, derived via immunoSEQ multiplex PCR, lists solely in-frame clones and lacks some. The data contain roughly 150,000 clones, more than 75% of them singletons. The V call is TRBV6-1, the J call TRBJ2-7, with D unclear. Sequenced sample: PBMCs. This TCR was recovered from a woman in her 40s in good health and CMV-seronegative. CDR3 protein: CASSERGAAANSYEQYF. The CDR3 bases are TGTGCCAGCAGTGAACGAGGCGCCGCGGCGAACTCCTACGAGCAGTACTTC.